The next 28 T cell receptor beta chains were all read from a single sample in a study of T cells after yellow fever vaccination. TCRdb re-derived calls from the 5' RACE reads in MiXCR, one entry per CDR3 protein. In the table there are approximately 550,000 distinct CDR3 sequences, roughly 13% of which are singletons. The sample here was PBMCs, taken on the day of the yellow fever booster vaccination. The receptors stem from a young man who received the YFV17D yellow fever vaccine.

The rearrangement joins TRBV7-2 to TRBJ2-5; D is tentatively TRBD1 or TRBD2 (5 bases each). V lost 2 bases and J 3 bases, leaving 13 bases between the germline ends. Germline V CDR1 and CDR2: SGHTA, FQGNSA. The CDR3 spans 15 residues. The CDR3 here is CASSLWGSVEETQYF. CDR3 DNA sequence: TGTGCCAGCAGCTTATGGGGGAGCGTGGAAGAGACCCAGTACTTC.

The chain couples TRBV19 to TRBJ2-7; D is perhaps TRBD1 (5 bases). Germline V gene lookup returns CDR1 LNHDA and CDR2 SQIVND (reference sequence). V lost 5 bases and J 2 bases, leaving 10 bases between the germline ends. The length of the CDR3 is 13 residues. As DNA, the CDR3 is TGTGCCAGTAGTGCAGGGATTGCCTACGAGCAGTACTTC. The encoded protein is CASSAGIAYEQYF.

This clonotype was detected many times. V usage is TRBV7-2 and J usage is TRBJ2-7; weak D call: TRBD1 (5 bases). Germline V gives CDR1 SGHTA, CDR2 FQGNSA. V lost 1 base and J lost 2, with 9 bases in between. CDR3 length equals 14 residues. The CDR3 protein is CASSLEAGTYEQYF. The CDR3 nucleotides read TGTGCCAGCAGCTTAGAGGCAGGGACCTACGAGCAGTACTTC.

This chain joins TRBV6-1 and TRBJ2-2, with TRBD2 as a possible D gene (5 bases). Germline lookup yields CDR1 MNHNS and CDR2 SASEGT. The CDR3 loop spans 14 amino acids. Trimming removed 7 bases at V and 3 bases at J, with 12 bases between. CDR3 protein: CASTLSRDTGELFF. The CDR3 DNA sequence: TGTGCCAGCACCCTCTCGAGGGACACCGGGGAGCTGTTTTTT.

This clonotype was recorded a few times. This chain connects TRBV5-6 to TRBJ2-2, with D perhaps matching TRBD2 (6 bases). The CDR3 spans 15 residues. The germline CDR1 and CDR2 sequences are SGHDT and YYEEEE. V was clipped by 5 bases and J by 2 bases, with 13 bases between them. The CDR3 protein is CASRGLADNTGELFF. DNA of the CDR3: TGTGCCAGCAGGGGGTTAGCGGACAACACCGGGGAGCTGTTTTTT.

The sample holds a few counts of this clonotype. This sequence joins TRBV6-2 or TRBV6-3 and TRBJ2-1, with 14 bases fitting TRBD2. Trimming took 5 bases from V and 9 from J; bases not matched to a gene: 12. The CDR3 loop spans 17 amino acids. Germline V gene lookup returns CDR1 MNHEY and CDR2 SVGEGT. The CDR3 region has the DNA TGTGCCAGCAGTCCCTCGACTAGCGGGAGGGAATCTGGTGAGCAGTTCTTC. Translated, it gives CASSPSTSGRESGEQFF.

This clonotype has a handful of counts. CDR3 bases: TGTGCCAGCAGCTCAGACGGCCAGGTGACCGGGGAGCTGTTTTTT. This translates into CASSSDGQVTGELFF. The V and J genes are TRBV7-2 and TRBJ2-2; D uncertain. V gave up 4 bases and J gave up 5 bases, with 14 bases separating them. CDR3 length: 15 residues. The germline gives CDR1 SGHTA, CDR2 FQGNSA.

This clonotype was seen a few times. The V call is TRBV29-1, the J call TRBJ2-5; the match to TRBD1 covers 10 bases. The germline CDR1 and CDR2 sequences are SQVTM and ANQGSEA. V dropped 7 bases and J dropped 2; count of bases not matched to a gene: 7. The CDR3 covers 14 residues. The CDR3 sequence: CSARDRGLQETQYF. CDR3 DNA: TGCAGCGCTCGAGACAGGGGGCTTCAAGAGACCCAGTACTTC.

CDR3 coding DNA: TGTGCCAGCAGTTTTCAGGGCCCCGGGACTGAAGCTTTCTTT. This sequence encodes CASSFQGPGTEAFF. This chain uses TRBV12-3 or TRBV12-4 with TRBJ1-1; tentatively, D is TRBD1 (5 bases). The CDR3 runs 14 residues. V was shortened by 3 bases and J by 5 bases, with 13 bases between the two germline ends.

The chain uses TRBV6-5 and TRBJ2-7, with TRBD2 matching 13 bases. The CDR3 is 17 residues long. Germline V gives CDR1 MNHEY, CDR2 SVGAGI. J gave up 0 bases and V 2 bases, and 4 bases lay outside the gene matches. In nucleotides, the CDR3 is TGTGCCAGCAGTTACATCAGGACTAGCGGGGGCTCCTACGAGCAGTACTTC. This gives the protein CASSYIRTSGGSYEQYF.

The chain is built from TRBV19 and TRBJ2-2; 7 bases map to TRBD2. This CDR3 spans 16 amino acids. The V gene's germline CDR1 is LNHDA and CDR2 SQIVND (reference sequence). With V trimmed by 0 bases and J by 9 bases, 10 bases remained unmatched. CDR3 region: CASSIDLGGTHRELFF. As DNA, the CDR3 is TGTGCCAGTAGTATAGATCTGGGGGGGACTCACCGGGAGCTGTTTTTT.

This clonotype has just a few counts. This sequence joins TRBV7-2 and TRBJ1-5; D is possibly TRBD1 (6 bases). Trimming pared 6 bases from V and 3 bases from J, leaving 15 bases between. CDR1 and CDR2 from the germline V gene are SGHTA and FQGNSA. There are 15 residues in the CDR3. In DNA, the CDR3 is TGTGCCAGCAGACGAACAGGGCTTCTCAATCAGCCCCAGCATTTT. This encodes CASRRTGLLNQPQHF. Supplemented by reference TRBV7-2 and TRBJ1-5, the full variable domain reads GAGVSQSPSNKVTEKGKDVELRCDPISGHTALYWYRQSLGQGLEFLIYFQGNSAPDKSGLPSDRFSAERTGGSVSTLTIQRTQQEDSAVYLCASRRTGLLNQPQHFGDGTRLSIL.

This clonotype was seen more than once but under ten times. V is TRBV7-2 and J is TRBJ1-5; D call uncertain. Trimming stripped 4 bases from V and 4 bases from J, with 11 bases between. The germline V gene encodes CDR1 SGHTA and CDR2 FQGNSA. This CDR3 is 14 amino acids long. In DNA form, the CDR3 reads TGTGCCAGCAGCTCCTGGGGATTTAATCAGCCCCAGCATTTT. As protein: CASSSWGFNQPQHF.

This chain joins TRBV24-1 and TRBJ2-1; 7 bases are a match to TRBD1. V was clipped by 5 bases and J by 0 bases; unmatched bases: 9. Germline V gene data show CDR1 as KGHDR and CDR2 as SFDVKD. The CDR3 consists of 17 residues. For the CDR3, the DNA is TGTGCCACCAGTGGCGTAACAGGGGCGCGCTCCTACAATGAGCAGTTCTTC. Protein sequence: CATSGVTGARSYNEQFF.

This clonotype was detected a few times. V is TRBV20-1 and J is TRBJ2-7; the match to TRBD2 covers 16 bases. The CDR3 covers 16 residues. The V and J ends lost 5 bases and 6 bases, in that order; junction bases with no gene match: 10. Germline loops: CDR1 DFQATT, CDR2 SNEGSKA (reference sequence). CDR3 protein: CSAPIGTSGRASEQYF. CDR3 DNA: TGCAGTGCTCCAATCGGGACTAGCGGGAGGGCCTCCGAGCAGTACTTC.

This clonotype was recorded a few times. This chain connects TRBV20-1 to TRBJ2-1, with D perhaps matching TRBD1 or TRBD2 (5 bases each). With 0 bases removed from V and 4 bases from J, the gap between germline ends came to 10 bases. CDR1 DFQATT and CDR2 SNEGSKA come from the germline V gene (reference sequence). This CDR3 is built from 14 residues. The CDR3 sequence: CSARDGTSYNEQFF. The CDR3 DNA is TGCAGTGCTAGAGACGGGACCTCATACAATGAGCAGTTCTTC.

This clonotype occurred many times. The chain couples TRBV7-2 to TRBJ1-1; possibly TRBD1 for D (5 bases). This CDR3 region has 15 residues. Germline values: CDR1 SGHTA, CDR2 FQGNSA. Trimming took 0 bases from V and 4 from J, leaving 12 bases between them. CDR3: CASSLAGRDLTEAFF. The CDR3 nucleotides are TGTGCCAGCAGCTTAGCGGGACGGGACCTCACTGAAGCTTTCTTT.

The chain couples TRBV29-1 to TRBJ2-3, with unresolved D. This CDR3 spans 9 amino acids. V lost 6 bases and J 6 bases, leaving 4 bases between the germline ends. Germline assignment: CDR1 SQVTM and CDR2 ANQGSEA. Here the CDR3 DNA reads TGCAGCGTAGAGGATACGCAGTATTTT. This sequence encodes CSVEDTQYF.

The chain has TRBV10-1 and TRBJ2-7; D ambiguous. The CDR3 runs 12 residues. CDR1 and CDR2 (germline): WNHNN, SYGVQD (reference sequence). V was pared by 8 bases and J by 2 bases, with 10 bases between. This CDR3 reads CASGHVPYEQYF. CDR3 DNA: TGCGCCAGCGGCCACGTCCCCTACGAGCAGTACTTC.

The V call is TRBV12-3 or TRBV12-4, the J call TRBJ2-6; 7 bases align to TRBD2. The CDR3 loop spans 16 amino acids. Trimming at V came to 5 bases and at J to 3 bases, leaving 7 bases not matched to a gene. The CDR3 coding sequence is TGTGCCAGCAGTAGGGGAGGGTCGGGTGGGGCCAACGTCCTGACTTTC. It specifies CASSRGGSGGANVLTF.

This clonotype showed up just a few times. The chain carries TRBV11-2 and TRBJ2-7; the D call may be TRBD1 or TRBD2 (5 bases each). Per germline, CDR1 SGHAT and CDR2 FQNNGV. Trimming left V 5 bases short and J 0 bases short, with 26 bases between. This CDR3 is built from 19 residues. CDR3 DNA: TGTGCCAGCAGCCCCCGTTTGCCGGGGCTTCGCCCAAGCTCCTACGAGCAGTACTTC. This translates into CASSPRLPGLRPSSYEQYF. The full variable domain, its missing parts supplied by reference TRBV11-2 and TRBJ2-7, is EAGVAQSPRYKIIEKRQSVAFWCNPISGHATLYWYQQILGQGPKLLIQFQNNGVVDDSQLPKDRFSAERLKGVDSTLKIQPAKLEDSAVYLCASSPRLPGLRPSSYEQYFGPGTRLTVT.

This clonotype was counted ten times or more. For the CDR3, the DNA is TGCAGTGCTAGTCCCGCGGGGGACCAAGAGACCCAGTACTTC. It encodes CSASPAGDQETQYF. The chain carries TRBV20-1 and TRBJ2-5; 7 positions agree with TRBD2. Germline-derived CDR1 and CDR2 are DFQATT and SNEGSKA (reference sequence). Trimming took 3 bases from V and 0 from J; bases not matched to a gene: 4. The CDR3 length is 14 residues.

There are a few counts of this clonotype. CDR3 sequence: CSANPAGTRLLRQETQYF. The CDR3 DNA is TGCAGTGCTAACCCTGCCGGGACACGCTTACTCCGACAAGAGACCCAGTACTTC. This chain links TRBV20-1 with TRBJ2-5; tentatively, D is TRBD1 (6 bases). The CDR3 has 18 residues. In germline, CDR1 is DFQATT, CDR2 SNEGSKA (reference sequence). The V and J ends lost 4 bases and 2 bases respectively, with 26 bases between them.

The rearrangement uses TRBV5-1 and TRBJ2-7, with 13 bases fitting TRBD2. CDR3 length equals 14 residues. Germline-derived CDR1 and CDR2 are SGHRS and YFSETQ. With 4 bases clipped from V and 6 bases from J, the junction kept 4 bases outside the gene matches. CDR3 coding DNA: TGCGCCAGCAGCCGGACTAGCGGGAGTGCCGAGCAGTACTTC. Amino acid sequence: CASSRTSGSAEQYF.

The chain joins TRBV18 to TRBJ2-5, with D unclear. V lost 3 bases, J lost 2 bases, and 7 bases lay in between. Per germline, CDR1 KGHSH and CDR2 LQKENI. The CDR3 contains 13 residues. The CDR3 reads CASSPQNQETQYF. The CDR3 DNA reads TGTGCCAGCTCACCCCAAAATCAAGAGACCCAGTACTTC.

This clonotype has a handful of counts. The gene calls are TRBV6-6 and TRBJ2-5; D remains unclear. V dropped 7 bases and J dropped 4 bases, with 7 bases sitting between them. Germline V gives CDR1 MNHNY, CDR2 SVGAGI (reference sequence). This CDR3 region has 11 residues. The chain's CDR3 is CASTGVETQYF. Here the CDR3 DNA reads TGTGCCAGCACGGGTGTAGAGACCCAGTACTTC.

This rearrangement joins TRBV7-9 to TRBJ1-2; a weak D match, TRBD1 (6 bases). The CDR3 consists of 14 residues. Germline V gene data show CDR1 as SEHNR and CDR2 as FQNEAQ (reference sequence). V was pared by 6 bases and J by 4 bases, with 15 bases between. The CDR3 sequence is CASSYSTGFYGYTF. As DNA, the CDR3 is TGTGCCAGCAGTTACAGTACAGGGTTCTATGGCTACACCTTC.

This chain joins TRBV6-2 or TRBV6-3 and TRBJ2-1; 7 nucleotides match TRBD2. J gave up 4 bases and V 0 bases, and 6 bases lay outside the gene matches. Germline V gene sequence: CDR1 MNHEY, CDR2 SVGEGT. This CDR3 is 16 amino acids long. The chain's CDR3 is CASSYSYASGYNEQFF. In nucleotides, the CDR3 is TGTGCCAGCAGTTACTCGTACGCTAGCGGATACAATGAGCAGTTCTTC.